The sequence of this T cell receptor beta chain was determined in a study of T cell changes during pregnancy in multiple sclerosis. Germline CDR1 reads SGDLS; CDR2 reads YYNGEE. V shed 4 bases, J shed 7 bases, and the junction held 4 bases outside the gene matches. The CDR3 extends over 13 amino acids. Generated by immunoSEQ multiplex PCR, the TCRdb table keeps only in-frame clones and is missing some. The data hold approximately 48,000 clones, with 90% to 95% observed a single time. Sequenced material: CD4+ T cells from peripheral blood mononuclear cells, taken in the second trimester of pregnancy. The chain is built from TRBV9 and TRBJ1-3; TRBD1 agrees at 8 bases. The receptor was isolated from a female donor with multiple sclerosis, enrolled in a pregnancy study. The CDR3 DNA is TGTGCCAGCAGCCCAGGGGGCCGGAACACCATATATTTT. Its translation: CASSPGGRNTIYF.